The rows below give T cell receptor beta chains drawn from one sample of a study of cytomegalovirus exposure and HLA in healthy donors. Here immunoSEQ multiplex PCR was the method, and the copy in TCRdb shows in-frame clones only, minus some. In the table there are roughly 110,000 clones, 70% of which are singletons. Sequenced sample: PBMCs. The receptors shown here come from a man aged 25 to 40 in good health and CMV-seropositive. The CDR3 runs from the conserved cysteine through the conserved F or W.

j_call v_call cdr3_aa
TRBJ1-2 TRBV7-9 CSADRDSYDGYTF
TRBJ2-3 TRBV30 CAWSVKGLAGGLITDTQYF
TRBJ2-3 TRBV30 CAWSALRILTSGGAVADTQYF
TRBJ1-3 TRBV5-8 CASSLRGSSGNTIYF
TRBJ1-6 TRBV6-5 CASGRARGSPLHF
TRBJ1-2 TRBV7-2 CASTLSYGYTF
TRBJ1-5 TRBV6-6 CASSYSGGVSNQPQHF
TRBJ1-1 TRBV6-5 CASSYPDREAFF
TRBJ1-1 TRBV6-6 CASSRLQGNTEAFF
TRBJ2-7 TRBV7-8 CASSEDLAGGYEQYF
TRBJ1-2 TRBV19 CASGLQGAIYGYTF
TRBJ2-1 TRBV11-3 CASSPRDYHYNEQFF
TRBJ1-3 TRBV30 CAWDQGTSGFGNTIYF
TRBJ2-3 TRBV11-1 CASSFLQGSTDTQYF
TRBJ1-1 TRBV29-1 CSVGPSGGGRAFF
TRBJ1-5 TRBV19 CASSSGQPQHF
TRBJ2-3 TRBV11-2 CASSISGGRDTQYF
TRBJ1-6 TRBV2 CASSPQGQNSPLHF
TRBJ2-1 TRBV6-1 CASSPWRGKNNEQFF
TRBJ1-4 TRBV6-6 CASTPRQGSEELFF
TRBJ1-2 TRBV11-2 CASSWQGAYGYTF
TRBJ2-3 TRBV7-3 CASSRDREDTQYF
TRBJ2-3 TRBV5-1 CASSLGTPGDTQYF
TRBJ2-4 TRBV7-3 CASSAQGTPPPAKNIQYF
TRBJ1-5 TRBV28 CASSLIESQPQHF
TRBJ2-1 TRBV5-1 CASSLDGGGAYNEQFF
TRBJ1-2 TRBV2 CASSERGTGGGYTF
TRBJ2-2 TRBV7-8 CASSPHVNTGELFF
TRBJ1-2 TRBV28 CASSPIPGLRSWDYGYTF
TRBJ2-2 TRBV9 CASSGGFTGELFF
TRBJ1-1 TRBV29-1 CSVVGASNTEAFF
TRBJ2-1 TRBV7-9 CASSRELAGGRWWNNEQFF
TRBJ1-6 TRBV9 CASSVGGQGTSPLHF
TRBJ2-3 TRBV11-3 CASSSGLADADTQYF
TRBJ1-1 TRBV9 CASSPRGAGENTEAFF
TRBJ1-4 TRBV19 CASSIQGRANEKLFF
TRBJ2-2 TRBV28 CASSFPLGQYTGELFF
TRBJ1-2 TRBV5-1 CASSLGQAGYTF
TRBJ1-2 TRBV19 CASSSRGQGGYTF
TRBJ1-5 TRBV11-3 CASSHNNQPQHF
TRBJ2-3 TRBV9 CASSVGTGSADTQYF
TRBJ1-4 TRBV19 CASSLSFNEKLFF
TRBJ1-6 TRBV12-5 CASGLVQLPLHF
TRBJ1-4 TRBV5-1 CASSPQSGTAREKLFF
TRBJ1-2 TRBV10-3 CAITGQGTYGYTF
TRBJ2-1 TRBV12-5 CASGMGGYNEQFF
TRBJ2-7 TRBV10-3 CAISESGGYLSYEQYF
TRBJ1-4 TRBV27 CASSPRDISPEKLFF
TRBJ1-2 TRBV5-1 CASKSGGLGYTF
TRBJ2-3 TRBV4-1 CASSRGTDTQYF
TRBJ2-3 TRBV5-4 CASSHLPGLPTTDTQYF